This TCR beta chain was identified during a study of T-cell reconstitution after alpha-beta-depleted transplantation in children. Broader study findings: As was reported, about two months after transplant, alpha-beta T cells came from several hundred expanded graft clones. It was newly produced T cells that mostly accounted for T-cell counts and diversity one year after transplant. From surviving recipient T cells and thymic progenitors came the high day-60 TCRbeta diversity observed in some patients.

Remarks on this clonotype: Its matching antigen is unknown.

With 4 bases clipped from V and 5 bases from J, the junction kept 8 bases outside the gene matches. The germline CDR1 and CDR2 sequences are MNHEY and SVGEGT. The CDR3 runs to 15 residues. Unique molecular identifiers featured in how the TCRbeta library was prepared. A single record per CDR3 protein comes from TCRdb applying MiXCR to the PCR reads. The sample lists approximately 130,000 distinct CDR3 sequences; about 9.6% were seen once. This specimen consisted of PBMCs, mostly from graft donor cells, obtained 180 days after TCRalphabeta/CD19-depleted stem cell transplant. This chain connects TRBV6-2 or TRBV6-3 to TRBJ2-3; 8 bases align to TRBD2. The sequence derives from a girl under three years old who had a stem cell transplant for combined immunodeficiency, so the T cells may come from the graft donor. CDR3 region: CASSFSRGVGDTQYF. The CDR3 nucleotides are TGTGCCAGCAGTTTCTCGCGGGGGGTTGGAGATACGCAGTATTTT.